One T cell receptor (beta chain) is described in this entry. Its antigen is undetermined. TCRdb's copy holds only in-frame clones and misses some; the assay was immunoSEQ multiplex PCR. The table lists around 50,000 clones, 84% of them singletons. This sample was taken from a study of graft-versus-host responses after intestinal transplantation. Turning to the study itself: Each recipient received a multivisceral, liver-intestinal, or isolated intestinal graft. Tacrolimus and steroids were given for roughly 3 years to all recipients after anti-thymocyte globulin induction.

Study outcomes and limitations: GvH clones detected in recipient marrow included some appearing first in ileum or blood. The presence of high graft-versus-host to host-versus-graft clonal ratios in allografts characterized patients with graft-donor T cell macrochimerism.

Per germline, CDR1 MNHEY and CDR2 SVGAGI. This CDR3 has 13 amino acids. Between the trimmed V and J ends, which lost 7 bases and 4 bases, there was a span of 13 bases. The sequence came from a human donor who was the organ donor for an intestinal transplant. The sample here was unstimulated CD4+ T cells sorted from spleen or lymph node cells, taken before transplant. J is TRBJ1-2 and V is TRBV6-5; D is unresolved. CDR3 in DNA: TGTGCCAGCAACCTACAACTTTCCTATGGCTACACCTTC. Amino acid sequence: CASNLQLSYGYTF.